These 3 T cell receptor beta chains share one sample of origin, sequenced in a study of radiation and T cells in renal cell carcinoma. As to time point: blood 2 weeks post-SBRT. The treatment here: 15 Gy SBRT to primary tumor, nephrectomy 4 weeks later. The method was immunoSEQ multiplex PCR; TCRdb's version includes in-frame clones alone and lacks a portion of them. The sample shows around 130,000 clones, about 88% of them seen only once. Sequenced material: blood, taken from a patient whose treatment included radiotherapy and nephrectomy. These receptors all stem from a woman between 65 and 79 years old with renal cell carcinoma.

CDR3 nucleotide sequence: TGCAGCGCATCCACTTCTCACTATGGCTACACCTTC. It yields the protein CSASTSHYGYTF. The genes are TRBV29-1 and TRBJ1-2; D is unclear. The V gene's germline CDR1 is SQVTM and CDR2 ANQGSEA. V gave up 7 bases and J gave up 3 bases, with 12 bases separating them. The CDR3 extends over 12 amino acids.

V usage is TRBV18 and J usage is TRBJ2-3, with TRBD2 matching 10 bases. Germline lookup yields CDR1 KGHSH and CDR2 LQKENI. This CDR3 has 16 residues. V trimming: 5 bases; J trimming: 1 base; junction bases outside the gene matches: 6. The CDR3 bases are TGTGCCAGCTCAGAGTCGCTAGCGGGGGGCACAGATACGCAGTATTTT. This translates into CASSESLAGGTDTQYF.

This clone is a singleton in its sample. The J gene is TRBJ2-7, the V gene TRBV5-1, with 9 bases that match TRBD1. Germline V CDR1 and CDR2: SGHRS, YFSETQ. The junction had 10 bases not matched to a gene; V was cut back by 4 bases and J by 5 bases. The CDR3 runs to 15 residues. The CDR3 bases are TGCGCCAGCAGCGTTCAACAGGGGGCGCAGGACGAGCAGTACTTC. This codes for CASSVQQGAQDEQYF.